The 8 T cell receptor beta chains below come from one sample, sequenced in a study of response to subunit inactivated influenza vaccine. TCRdb re-analysed the RT-PCR reads in MiXCR, keeping a single row per CDR3 protein. The sample gives 500,000 or so distinct CDR3 sequences, more than 15% of which show up once; less than 4% is in the top ten. Source: CD4+ T cells sorted from PBMCs, taken around 2 years after vaccination. The receptors were gathered from a man between 45 and 75 years old who received an inactivated influenza vaccine.

A few counts support this clonotype. The J gene is TRBJ1-1, the V gene TRBV12-3 or TRBV12-4; 9 positions match TRBD1. The CDR3 has 13 amino acids. Trimming removed 6 bases from V and 6 bases from J; junction bases left unmatched: 5. CDR3 residues: CASSIRQGAEAFF. Written as DNA, the CDR3 is TGTGCCAGCAGCATTCGACAGGGGGCTGAAGCTTTCTTT.

The rearrangement uses TRBV9 and TRBJ1-3; D not certain. CDR3 length: 16 amino acids. Germline CDR1 is SGDLS and CDR2 is YYNGEE. V was cut by 0 bases and J by 0 bases, with 10 bases left in between. CDR3 region: CASSVAGSYSGNTIYF. The CDR3 DNA is TGTGCCAGCAGCGTAGCGGGGAGCTACTCTGGAAACACCATATATTTT.

The V and J genes are TRBV5-6 and TRBJ2-7; D is perhaps TRBD2 (5 bases). Germline CDR1 and CDR2: SGHDT and YYEEEE. Trimming removed 5 bases from V and 5 bases from J, with 11 bases in between. CDR3 length equals 12 residues. The chain's CDR3 is CASSSGFHEQYF. CDR3 bases: TGTGCCAGCAGTTCGGGGTTCCACGAGCAGTACTTC. Based on the CDR3 plus reference TRBV5-6 and TRBJ2-7, the full variable domain is DAGVTQSPTHLIKTRGQQVTLRCSPKSGHDTVSWYQQALGQGPQFIFQYYEEEERQRGNFPDRFSGHQFPNYSSELNVNALLLGDSALYLCASSSGFHEQYFGPGTRLTVT.

The DNA for the CDR3 is TGTGCCAGCAGCCAAGATCCGACCGGGGGCAGCGAGGAGCTGTTTTTT. This encodes CASSQDPTGGSEELFF. The V and J genes are TRBV4-2 and TRBJ2-2, with D perhaps being TRBD1 or TRBD2 (6 bases each). The V and J ends lost 0 bases and 10 bases respectively, with 18 bases between them. The CDR3 totals 16 residues. Germline V lookup: CDR1 LGHNA, CDR2 YNFKEQ.

Only a few counts were recorded for this clonotype. The V call is TRBV4-1, the J call TRBJ1-4; D perhaps matches TRBD1 (5 bases). This CDR3 comprises 15 residues. Between the trimmed V and J ends, which lost 4 bases and 4 bases, there was a span of 13 bases. Germline values: CDR1 MGHRA, CDR2 YSYEKL. The DNA for the CDR3 is TGCGCCAGCAGCCCGGGGTGGGGCCTTAATGAAAAACTGTTTTTT. As protein: CASSPGWGLNEKLFF.

This clonotype occurred a few times. The chain couples TRBV6-5 to TRBJ2-1, with TRBD2 as a possible D gene (6 bases). CDR3 length: 15 residues. Germline values: CDR1 MNHEY, CDR2 SVGAGI. With 1 base removed from V and 7 bases from J, the gap between germline ends came to 14 bases. The CDR3 nucleotides read TGTGCCAGCAGTTACTTCGGGGGAGGTGAGAATGAGCAGTTCTTC. Translated: CASSYFGGGENEQFF.

The chain employs TRBV27 and TRBJ1-1; D not resolved. The CDR3 is made up of 12 amino acids. Germline CDR1 MNHEY, CDR2 SMNVEV (reference sequence). V lost 4 bases to trimming and J lost 7 bases, with 10 bases between them. The CDR3 loop is CASSSRLGEAFF. The CDR3 DNA is TGTGCCAGCAGTTCCCGGCTGGGTGAAGCTTTCTTT.

The V call is TRBV29-1, the J call TRBJ2-1, with D uncertain. Germline V gene data show CDR1 as SQVTM and CDR2 as ANQGSEA. V lost 6 bases to trimming and J lost 6 bases, with 12 bases between them. This CDR3 contains 12 residues. This CDR3 reads CSVGSSGNEQFF. The CDR3 DNA is TGCAGCGTGGGGTCATCGGGCAATGAGCAGTTCTTC.